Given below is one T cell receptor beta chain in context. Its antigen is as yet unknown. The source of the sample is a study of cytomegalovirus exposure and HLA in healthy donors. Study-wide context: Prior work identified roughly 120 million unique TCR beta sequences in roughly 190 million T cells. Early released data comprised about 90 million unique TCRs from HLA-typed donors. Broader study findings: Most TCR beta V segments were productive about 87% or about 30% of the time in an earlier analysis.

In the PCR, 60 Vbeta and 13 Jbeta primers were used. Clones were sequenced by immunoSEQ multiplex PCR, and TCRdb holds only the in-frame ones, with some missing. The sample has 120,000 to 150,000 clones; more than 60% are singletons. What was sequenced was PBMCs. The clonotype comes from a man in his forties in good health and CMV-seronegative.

The CDR3 sequence is CASSLNSYEQYF. CDR3 in DNA: TGTGCCAGCAGTTTAAATAGCTACGAGCAGTACTTC. This chain links TRBV28 with TRBJ2-7; D is uncertain. Deletions cut 2 bases from V and 3 bases from J, with 5 bases between. The CDR3 runs to 12 residues. CDR1 MDHEN and CDR2 SYDVKM come from the germline V gene.